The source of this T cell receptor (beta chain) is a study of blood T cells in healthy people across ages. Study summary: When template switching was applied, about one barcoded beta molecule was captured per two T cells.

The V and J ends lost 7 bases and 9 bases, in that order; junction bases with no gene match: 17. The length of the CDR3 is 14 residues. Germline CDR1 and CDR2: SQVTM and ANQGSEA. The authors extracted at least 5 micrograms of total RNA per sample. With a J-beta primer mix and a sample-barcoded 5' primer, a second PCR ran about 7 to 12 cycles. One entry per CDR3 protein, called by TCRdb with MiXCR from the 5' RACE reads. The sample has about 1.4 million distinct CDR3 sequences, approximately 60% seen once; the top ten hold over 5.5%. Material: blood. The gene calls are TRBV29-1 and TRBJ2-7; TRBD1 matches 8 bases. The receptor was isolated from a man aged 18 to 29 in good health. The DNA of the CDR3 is TGCAGCGCGGCCGGACAGGGTCCTATTGGGGGGCAGTACTTC. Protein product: CSAAGQGPIGGQYF.